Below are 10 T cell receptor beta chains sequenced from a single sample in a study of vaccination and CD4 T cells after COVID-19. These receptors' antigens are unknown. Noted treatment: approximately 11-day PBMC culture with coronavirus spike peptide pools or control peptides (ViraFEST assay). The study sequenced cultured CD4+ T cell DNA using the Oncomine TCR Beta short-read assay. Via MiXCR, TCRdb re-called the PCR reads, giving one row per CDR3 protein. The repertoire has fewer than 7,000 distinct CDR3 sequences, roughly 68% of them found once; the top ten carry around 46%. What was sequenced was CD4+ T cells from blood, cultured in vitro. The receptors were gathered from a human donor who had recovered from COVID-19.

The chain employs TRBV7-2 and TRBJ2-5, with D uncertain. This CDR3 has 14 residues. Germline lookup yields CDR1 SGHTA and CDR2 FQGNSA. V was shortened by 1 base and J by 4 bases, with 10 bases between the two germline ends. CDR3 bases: TGTGCCAGCAGCTTAGTCGCGGCATCAGAGACCCAGTACTTC. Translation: CASSLVAASETQYF.

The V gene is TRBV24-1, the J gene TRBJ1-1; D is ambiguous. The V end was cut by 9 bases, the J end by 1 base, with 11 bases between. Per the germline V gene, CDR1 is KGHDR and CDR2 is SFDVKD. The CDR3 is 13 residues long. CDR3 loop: CATSHQANTEAFF. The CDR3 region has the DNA TGTGCCACCTCACATCAGGCGAACACTGAAGCTTTCTTT.

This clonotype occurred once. The chain's CDR3 is CASSEGSVGYGYTF. The CDR3 coding sequence is TGTGCCAGCAGTGAAGGCAGCGTGGGCTATGGCTACACCTTC. The chain carries TRBV6-1 and TRBJ1-2; D is undetermined. The germline V gene has CDR1 MNHNS and CDR2 SASEGT. The CDR3 covers 14 residues. V was cut by 1 base and J by 4 bases, with 10 bases left in between.

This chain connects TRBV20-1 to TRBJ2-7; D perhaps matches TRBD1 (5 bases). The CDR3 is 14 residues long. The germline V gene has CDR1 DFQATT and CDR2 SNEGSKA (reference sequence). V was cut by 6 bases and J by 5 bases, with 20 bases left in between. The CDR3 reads CSAPDSRLEDEQYF. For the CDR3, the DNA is TGCAGTGCGCCTGACAGCCGCCTAGAAGACGAGCAGTACTTC.

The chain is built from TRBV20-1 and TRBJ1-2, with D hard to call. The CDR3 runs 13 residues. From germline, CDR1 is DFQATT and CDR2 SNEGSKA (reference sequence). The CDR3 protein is CSASSGGNYGYTF. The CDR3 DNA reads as TGCAGCGCCTCAAGTGGAGGGAACTATGGCTACACCTTC.

In DNA form, the CDR3 reads TGTGCCATCAGTGTTGTAGCGGCCCGAAGCTCCTACGAGCAGTACTTC. This sequence encodes CAISVVAARSSYEQYF. This rearrangement joins TRBV10-3 to TRBJ2-7, with TRBD2 as a possible D gene (6 bases). The ends were cut back, 4 bases at V and 0 bases at J, with 16 bases in the middle. CDR1 is ENHRY and CDR2 is SYGVKD in the germline V gene. This CDR3 spans 16 amino acids.

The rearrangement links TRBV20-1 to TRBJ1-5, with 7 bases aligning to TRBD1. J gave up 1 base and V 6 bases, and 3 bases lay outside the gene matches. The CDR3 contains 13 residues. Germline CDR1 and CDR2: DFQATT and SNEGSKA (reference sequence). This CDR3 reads CSATGNSNQPQHF. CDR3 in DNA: TGCAGTGCGACAGGGAACAGCAATCAGCCCCAGCATTTT.

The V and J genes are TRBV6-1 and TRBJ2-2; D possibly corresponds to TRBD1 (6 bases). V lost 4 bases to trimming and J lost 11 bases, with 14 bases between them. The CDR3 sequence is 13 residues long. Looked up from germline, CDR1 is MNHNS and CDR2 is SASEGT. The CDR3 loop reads CASSAGQLRELFF. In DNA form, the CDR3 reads TGTGCCAGCAGTGCCGGACAGCTCCGCGAGCTGTTTTTT.

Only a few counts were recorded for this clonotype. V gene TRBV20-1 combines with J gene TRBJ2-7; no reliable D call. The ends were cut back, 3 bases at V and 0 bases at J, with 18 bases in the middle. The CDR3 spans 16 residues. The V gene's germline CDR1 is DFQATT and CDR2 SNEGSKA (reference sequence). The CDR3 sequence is CSASTLSVKPSYEQYF. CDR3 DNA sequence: TGCAGTGCTAGCACCTTGAGCGTAAAGCCCTCCTACGAGCAGTACTTC.

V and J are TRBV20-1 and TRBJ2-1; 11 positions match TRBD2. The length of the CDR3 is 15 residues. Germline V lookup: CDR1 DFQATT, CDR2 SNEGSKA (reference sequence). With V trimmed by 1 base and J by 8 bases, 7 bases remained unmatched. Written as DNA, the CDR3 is TGCAGTGCTAGAGTTTTTAGCGGGGGGGCCGATGAGCAGTTCTTC. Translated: CSARVFSGGADEQFF.